Sequencing of this T cell receptor (beta chain) was carried out in a study of response to subunit inactivated influenza vaccine. Points from the study as a whole: Only a handful of new T cells, the authors suggested, are recruited with each seasonal influenza vaccination.

At least ten counts were recorded for this clonotype. The antigen remains undetermined. This CDR3 has 12 residues. Germline V lookup: CDR1 SGHAT, CDR2 FQNNGV. V was clipped by 0 bases and J by 7 bases, with 6 bases between them. TCRdb called the RT-PCR reads again in MiXCR, with one record for every CDR3 protein. There are about 500,000 distinct CDR3 sequences in the sample; 16% occur only once, and less than 4% lies in the top ten. The sequence was obtained from a man aged 50-75 years who received an inactivated influenza vaccine. The gene calls are TRBV11-2 and TRBJ2-5; no clear D. Sequences were derived from CD4+ T cells sorted from PBMCs, sampled about 23 months after vaccination. CDR3 in amino acids: CASSLELGTQYF. In nucleotides, the CDR3 is TGTGCCAGCAGCTTAGAGTTGGGGACCCAGTACTTC.